This entry concerns a single T cell receptor beta chain. Its antigen remains unknown. These data belong to a study of T cell responses to AZD1222 COVID-19 vaccine. Overall study findings and caveats: Donors were largely white British and mainly female; clonal diversity was possibly underestimated.

TCRdb's copy holds only in-frame clones and misses some; the assay was immunoSEQ multiplex PCR. The repertoire holds 100,000 to 150,000 clones, with approximately 92% as singletons. The germline V gene encodes CDR1 LNHDA and CDR2 SQIVND (reference sequence). The V gene end was trimmed by 4 bases and the J gene end by 5 bases; junction bases not matched to a gene: 3. This CDR3 is built from 13 residues. Source: peripheral blood, taken 28 days after the second AZD1222 dose. V usage is TRBV19 and J usage is TRBJ2-7; 9 bases are a match to TRBD1. This TCR came from an adult who received the AZD1222 COVID-19 vaccine. Here the CDR3 DNA reads TGTGCCAGTAGTAAGGACAGGGGAGACGAGCAGTACTTC. This codes for CASSKDRGDEQYF. The full variable domain, completed using reference TRBV19 and TRBJ2-7, is DGGITQSPKYLFRKEGQNVTLSCEQNLNHDAMYWYRQDPGQGLRLIYYSQIVNDFQKGDIAEGYSVSREKKESFPLTVTSAQKNPTAFYLCASSKDRGDEQYFGPGTRLTVT.